The T cell receptor beta chain described here comes from a study of T cells in Graves' hyperthyroidism and ophthalmopathy. The study, taken as a whole, reports: Ophthalmopathy got predicted by the model a median about 6.5 months before its onset. Most thyroid clonotypes expanded above 0.001 were also detected in blood.

There were TCR beta CDR3 regions amplified from RNA transcripts. With the HTBI primer set, the TCR CDR3 went through a first round of RT-PCR. Via MiXCR, TCRdb re-called the multiplex PCR reads, giving one row per CDR3 protein. The table includes some 490,000 distinct CDR3 sequences, around a fifth detected once. This clonotype was counted a few times. What it binds is unknown. This CDR3 spans 14 amino acids. With 4 bases removed from V and 5 bases from J, the gap between germline ends came to 13 bases. Germline V gives CDR1 SGHNT, CDR2 YYREEE (reference sequence). Diagnoses used clinical symptoms, serum thyroxine and TRAb, thyroid ultrasound and orbital computed tomography. Fresh peripheral blood, more than 9 ml, yielded the PBMCs.

Sequencing input: blood. This TCR was recovered from an older woman with Graves' ophthalmopathy. The chain joins TRBV5-4 to TRBJ2-1; D is unresolved. CDR3 nucleotide sequence: TGTGCCAGCAGCCCCAAGTTGGGCAACAATGAGCAGTTCTTC. Protein: CASSPKLGNNEQFF.